These 8 T cell receptor beta chains were sequenced from one sample in a study of response to subunit inactivated influenza vaccine. MiXCR, applied by TCRdb to the RT-PCR reads, yields one record per CDR3 protein. The table shows 500,000 to 600,000 distinct CDR3 sequences, with about 12% occurring only once. The specimen was PBMCs from blood, collected on the day of vaccination. Receptors were obtained from a man aged 50-59 years who received an inactivated influenza vaccine.

This clonotype was seen a few times. The rearrangement joins TRBV7-2 to TRBJ2-1; 9 positions agree with TRBD1. Germline CDR1 is SGHTA and CDR2 is FQGNSA. The length of the CDR3 is 16 residues. V lost 3 bases and J lost 4; bases outside the gene matches: 7. CDR3 loop: CASSFSGTGRYNEQFF. For the CDR3, the DNA is TGTGCCAGCAGCTTCTCCGGGACAGGGAGATACAATGAGCAGTTCTTC.

A few counts support this clonotype. The CDR3, as DNA: TGTGCCAGCAGTTTAGGAGGCGGCGGGGGCATAAGCACAGATACGCAGTATTTT. Amino acids: CASSLGGGGGISTDTQYF. The chain carries TRBV12-3 or TRBV12-4 and TRBJ2-3; the D gene is possibly TRBD2 (7 bases). Trimming stripped 1 base from V and 0 bases from J, with 17 bases between. The CDR3 has 18 residues.

This clonotype occurred a few times. V and J are TRBV6-1 and TRBJ2-7, with TRBD2 matching over 7 bases. The V and J ends lost 5 bases and 4 bases, in that order; junction bases with no gene match: 8. Germline CDR1 is MNHNS and CDR2 is SASEGT. The CDR3 runs 14 residues. The CDR3 protein is CASSPLRGSYEQYF. DNA for the CDR3: TGTGCCAGCAGTCCTTTACGCGGGAGTTACGAGCAGTACTTC.

This clonotype has only a few counts. The V call is TRBV6-5, the J call TRBJ2-6; D remains ambiguous. The CDR3 spans 17 residues. Trimming removed 0 bases at V and 2 bases at J, with 11 bases between. From germline, CDR1 is MNHEY and CDR2 SVGAGI. The CDR3 DNA sequence: TGTGCCAGCAGTTACTCCCTAATAGGGCCTGGGGCCAACGTCCTGACTTTC. It encodes CASSYSLIGPGANVLTF.

This clonotype was counted a few times. V and J are TRBV30 and TRBJ1-6; 8 bases line up with TRBD1. This CDR3 is built from 14 residues. The V segment lost 3 bases and the J segment 9 bases; nucleotides outside the gene matches: 7. Per germline, CDR1 GTSNPN and CDR2 SVGIG (reference sequence). The CDR3 DNA reads TGTGCCTGGAGCTGGACAGGGTCAAGTTCACCCCTCCACTTT. Translation gives CAWSWTGSSSPLHF. Together with reference TRBV30 and TRBJ1-6, the CDR3 gives the full variable domain: SQTIHQWPATLVQPVGSPLSLECTVEGTSNPNLYWYRQAAGRGLQLLFYSVGIGQISSEVPQNLSASRPQDRQFILSSKKLLLSDSGFYLCAWSWTGSSSPLHFGNGTRLTVT.

The chain links TRBV11-3 to TRBJ2-1; 8 nucleotides align to TRBD2. Unmatched junction bases numbered 8, after V lost 4 bases and J lost 12 bases. Germline lookup yields CDR1 SGHNT and CDR2 YENEEA. The CDR3 totals 13 residues. CDR3 nucleotides: TGTGCCAGCAGCTCAATTGGGACTAGTCGGCAGTTCTTC. It specifies CASSSIGTSRQFF.

The chain combines TRBV18 with TRBJ2-2; 8 nucleotides align to TRBD1. CDR1 and CDR2 from the germline V gene are KGHSH and LQKENI. The length of the CDR3 is 16 residues. With 5 bases clipped from V and 3 bases from J, the junction kept 8 bases outside the gene matches. In DNA, the CDR3 is TGTGCCAGCTCATCAGCCACGGGACAGGACACCGGGGAGCTGTTTTTT. Its translation: CASSSATGQDTGELFF.

In its sample, this clonotype was seen many times. The chain combines TRBV5-1 with TRBJ2-2; TRBD1 matches 7 bases. This CDR3 is built from 15 residues. The germline CDR1 and CDR2 sequences are SGHRS and YFSETQ. Trimming cost V 0 bases and J 3 bases; bases outside gene matches: 2. This CDR3 reads CASSLAGTDTGELFF. As DNA, the CDR3 is TGCGCCAGCAGCTTGGCCGGGACAGACACCGGGGAGCTGTTTTTT.